The clone carrying this TCR beta chain was recorded only once. Antigen specificity is unknown. The record originates from a study of T cell clones after liver transplantation. At the level of the study: Patients counted as tolerant after at least one year off all immunosuppression, enzymes not exceeding twice normal.

Using immunoSEQ multiplex PCR, the repertoire was profiled, and TCRdb retains in-frame clones only, with some absent. The table lists some 80,000 clones, around 80% of them singletons. Study results and limitations: Donor-reactive sequences fell more than third party-reactive ones, suggesting partial deletion.

CDR1 is LGHNA and CDR2 is YNFKEQ in the germline V gene. The CDR3 loop spans 16 amino acids. After removal of 4 bases from V and 4 bases from J, the junction contained 7 bases not matched to a gene. This sequence originates from a human patient who received a liver transplant. These T cells may partly come from the graft donor. This specimen was CD4+ T cells from blood, taken around 48 months after liver transplant. The chain employs TRBV4-2 and TRBJ1-4, with 9 bases that match TRBD1. In DNA form, the CDR3 reads TGTGCCAGCAGCCGCCTGGGGGGACAGGGTAATGAAAAACTGTTTTTT. As protein: CASSRLGGQGNEKLFF.